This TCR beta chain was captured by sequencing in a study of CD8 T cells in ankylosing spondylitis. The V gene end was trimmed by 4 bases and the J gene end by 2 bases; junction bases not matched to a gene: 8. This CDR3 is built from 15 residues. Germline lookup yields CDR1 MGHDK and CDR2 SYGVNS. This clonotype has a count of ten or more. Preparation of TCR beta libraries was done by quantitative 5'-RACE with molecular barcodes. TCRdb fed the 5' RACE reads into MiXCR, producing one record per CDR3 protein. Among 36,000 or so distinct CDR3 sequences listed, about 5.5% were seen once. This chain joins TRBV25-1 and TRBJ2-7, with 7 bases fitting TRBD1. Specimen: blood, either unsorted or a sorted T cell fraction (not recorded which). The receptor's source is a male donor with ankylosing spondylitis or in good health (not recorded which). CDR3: CASSVVDRPPYEQYF. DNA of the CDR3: TGTGCCAGCAGTGTCGTGGACAGGCCACCCTACGAGCAGTACTTC.